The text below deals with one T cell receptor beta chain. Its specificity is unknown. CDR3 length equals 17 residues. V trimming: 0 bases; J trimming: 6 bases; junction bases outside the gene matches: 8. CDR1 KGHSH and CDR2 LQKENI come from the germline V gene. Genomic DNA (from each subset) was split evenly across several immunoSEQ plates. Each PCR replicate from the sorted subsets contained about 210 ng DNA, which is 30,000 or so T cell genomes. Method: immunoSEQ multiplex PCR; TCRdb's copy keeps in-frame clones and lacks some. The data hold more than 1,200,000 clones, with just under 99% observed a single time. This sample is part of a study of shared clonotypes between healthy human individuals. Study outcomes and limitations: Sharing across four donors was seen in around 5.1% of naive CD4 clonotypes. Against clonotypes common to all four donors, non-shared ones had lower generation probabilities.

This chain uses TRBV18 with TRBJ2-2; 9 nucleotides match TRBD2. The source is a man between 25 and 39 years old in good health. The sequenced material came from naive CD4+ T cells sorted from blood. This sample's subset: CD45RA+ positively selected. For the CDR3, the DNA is TGTGCCAGCTCACCACCCAGGACTAGCGTGGGGGCCGGGGAGCTGTTTTTT. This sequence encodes CASSPPRTSVGAGELFF.